This T cell receptor beta chain was documented in a study of T cell repertoires in cytomegalovirus infection. About the study: Public TCR beta signatures provided an indication of both CMV infection and a matching HLA type.

Study results and limitations: Adding up the frequency of public TCR beta families identified people who carried CMV plus the relevant HLA. Dominating the ex vivo response were TCR beta clonotypes that were CMV-specific and HLA-C-restricted.

One entry per CDR3 protein, called by TCRdb with MiXCR from the reads. The table shows 150,000 to 200,000 distinct CDR3 sequences, with roughly 15% occurring only once. The sample holds a few counts of this clonotype. The antigen is not known. V was cut by 6 bases and J by 0 bases, with 14 bases left in between. The CDR3 is 15 amino acids. CDR1 is MNHEY and CDR2 is SVGAGI in the germline V gene. The chain is built from TRBV6-5 and TRBJ1-2; D is perhaps TRBD1 (5 bases). Sequencing input: CD8+ T cells from PBMCs. The TCR comes from a human donor in good health (CMV status not recorded). Some clones in this sample may be carry-over from other donors' samples. The CDR3 DNA reads as TGTGCCAGCAGGCCTTACACGACAGCTAACTATGGCTACACCTTC. Translated: CASRPYTTANYGYTF.